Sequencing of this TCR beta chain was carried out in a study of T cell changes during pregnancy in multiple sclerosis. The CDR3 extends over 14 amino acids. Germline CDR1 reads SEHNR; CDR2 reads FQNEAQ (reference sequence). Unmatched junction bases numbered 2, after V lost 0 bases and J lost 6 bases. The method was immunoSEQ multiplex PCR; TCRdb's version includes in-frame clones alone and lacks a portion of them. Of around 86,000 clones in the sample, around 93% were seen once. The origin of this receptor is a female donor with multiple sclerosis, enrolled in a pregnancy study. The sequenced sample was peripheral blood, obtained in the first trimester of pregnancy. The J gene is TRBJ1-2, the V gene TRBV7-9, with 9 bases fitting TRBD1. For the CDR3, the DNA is TGTGCCAGCAGCTTAGCGGACAGGGGCGATGGCTACACCTTC. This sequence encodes CASSLADRGDGYTF.